These 15 T cell receptor beta chains share one sample of origin, sequenced in a study of T cells in Graves' hyperthyroidism and ophthalmopathy. Amplified TCR beta CDR3 regions came from RNA transcripts. TCR CDR3 regions were first amplified by RT-PCR with HTBI primers. TCRdb called the multiplex PCR reads again in MiXCR, with one record for every CDR3 protein. Here the sample spans over 500,000 distinct CDR3 sequences, over 45% being singletons. The material sequenced was peripheral blood or thyroid tissue (not recorded which). The receptor source for this set is an adult woman with Graves' disease, either hyperthyroidism or ophthalmopathy (not recorded which).

This clonotype was recorded many times. This rearrangement joins TRBV20-1 to TRBJ2-7; 10 nucleotides match TRBD2. CDR3 size: 17 residues. The junction had 13 bases not matched to a gene; V was cut back by 1 base and J by 4 bases. CDR1 and CDR2 from the germline V gene are DFQATT and SNEGSKA (reference sequence). This CDR3 reads CSARGSEASGRGYEQYF. The CDR3 DNA follows: TGCAGTGCTAGAGGGTCGGAGGCTAGCGGGAGAGGATACGAGCAGTACTTC.

This chain links TRBV15 with TRBJ1-4; TRBD1 matches at 8 bases. The CDR3 length is 19 residues. In germline, CDR1 is LNHNV, CDR2 YYDKDF (reference sequence). The ends lost 5 bases at V and 7 bases at J; junction bases unmatched: 21. The CDR3 DNA reads TGTGCCACCAGCGAACGGGGACAGGTTCCGGCTGGAAAGGGTGAAAAACTGTTTTTT. Its translation is CATSERGQVPAGKGEKLFF.

This sequence joins TRBV30 and TRBJ1-5, with no clear D. V was trimmed by 1 base and J by 3 bases, leaving 7 bases between them. The CDR3 contains 13 residues. CDR1 is GTSNPN, CDR2 SVGIG, per germline (reference sequence). The CDR3 loop is CAWSARINQPQHF. In DNA form, the CDR3 reads TGTGCCTGGAGTGCAAGGATCAATCAGCCCCAGCATTTT. Using reference TRBV30 and TRBJ1-5 for the parts outside the CDR3, the full variable domain is SQTIHQWPATLVQPVGSPLSLECTVEGTSNPNLYWYRQAAGRGLQLLFYSVGIGQISSEVPQNLSASRPQDRQFILSSKKLLLSDSGFYLCAWSARINQPQHFGDGTRLSIL.

Points on this clonotype: A much more abundant neighbour one base away suggests this may be a read error. The V call is TRBV11-2, the J call TRBJ1-6; D gene uncertain. The length of the CDR3 is 13 residues. Germline V gene sequence: CDR1 SGHAT, CDR2 FQNNGV. V lost 0 bases and J lost 8, with 5 bases in between. As DNA, the CDR3 is TGTGCCAGCAGCTTAGAGGTGGATTCACCCCTCCACTTT. Translation: CASSLEVDSPLHF. The complete variable domain, with remaining parts taken from reference TRBV11-2 and TRBJ1-6, reads EAGVAQSPRYKIIEKRQSVAFWCNPISGHATLYWYQQILGQGPKLLIQFQNNGVVDDSQLPKDRFSAERLKGVDSTLKIQPAKLEDSAVYLCASSLEVDSPLHFGNGTRLTVT.

This clonotype was recorded many times. The V call is TRBV7-3, the J call TRBJ1-1; D gene uncertain. The CDR3 runs 14 residues. The germline V gene has CDR1 SGHTA and CDR2 FQGTGA. V was shortened by 5 bases and J by 2 bases, with 12 bases between the two germline ends. The CDR3, as DNA: TGTGCCAGCAGCCTTTTTGGCAGAAACACTGAAGCTTTCTTT. This translates into CASSLFGRNTEAFF.

Regarding this clonotype: Possible read error: a much larger clone is one base away. V is TRBV20-1 and J is TRBJ2-7; 11 nucleotides align to TRBD2. Germline V gene data show CDR1 as DFQATT and CDR2 as SNEGSKA (reference sequence). CDR3 length equals 15 residues. After removal of 4 bases from V and 1 base from J, the junction contained 6 bases not matched to a gene. The CDR3 reads CSATQGTSGSYEQYF. The CDR3 DNA follows: TGCAGTGCTACCCAAGGGACTAGCGGATCCTACGAGCAGTACTTC.

In its sample, this clonotype was seen a few times. This chain uses TRBV7-8 with TRBJ1-2; the D is unclear. Looked up from germline, CDR1 is SGHVS and CDR2 is FQNEAQ. The CDR3 is 14 amino acids. Trimming cost V 1 base and J 3 bases, with 9 bases left between them. CDR3 amino acids: CASSLEIRDYGYTF. CDR3 coding DNA: TGTGCCAGCAGCTTAGAGATCAGAGACTATGGCTACACCTTC.

A word on this clonotype: A read error may produce the germline difference seen at one junction end. The CDR3 reads CASRLDAGADTQYF. For the CDR3, the DNA is TGTGCCAGCAGGTTAGACGCAGGAGCAGATACGCAGTATTTT. The chain has TRBV11-3 and TRBJ2-3; the D is unclear. The CDR3 loop spans 14 amino acids. Germline assignment: CDR1 SGHNT and CDR2 YENEEA.

This clonotype was counted only a few times. This chain uses TRBV28 with TRBJ2-7, with D tentatively TRBD1 or TRBD2 (6 bases each). V lost 6 bases to trimming and J lost 7 bases, with 19 bases between them. The CDR3 is 14 residues long. Germline values: CDR1 MDHEN, CDR2 SYDVKM. In nucleotides, the CDR3 is TGTGCCAGCAGCCCCAGTGGGGGGCGCCGGGAGCAGTACTTC. Its translation: CASSPSGGRREQYF.

This clonotype was observed a handful of times. The chain is built from TRBV6-5 and TRBJ1-5; the D gene is possibly TRBD1 (6 bases). The CDR3 has 17 residues. Germline lookup yields CDR1 MNHEY and CDR2 SVGAGI. V was cut by 0 bases and J by 6 bases, with 18 bases left in between. The CDR3 is CASSYSLGGQSSQPQHF. As DNA, the CDR3 is TGTGCCAGCAGTTACTCACTAGGCGGACAGTCAAGTCAGCCCCAGCATTTT.

This rearrangement joins TRBV7-9 to TRBJ1-1; 11 bases are a match to TRBD1. The CDR3 has 16 residues. Germline V gene lookup returns CDR1 SEHNR and CDR2 FQNEAQ (reference sequence). The V segment lost 2 bases and the J segment 7 bases; nucleotides outside the gene matches: 9. CDR3 loop: CASSLPGQGETNEAFF. CDR3 nucleotides: TGTGCCAGCAGCTTACCGGGACAGGGGGAGACTAATGAAGCTTTCTTT.

This clonotype was seen ten or more times. The rearrangement uses TRBV6-5 and TRBJ1-1; no clear D gene. V lost 0 bases, J lost 0 bases, and 8 bases lay in between. The CDR3 extends over 15 amino acids. Germline V lookup: CDR1 MNHEY, CDR2 SVGAGI. CDR3 sequence: CASSYSVRMNTEAFF. In nucleotides, the CDR3 is TGTGCCAGCAGTTACTCGGTCAGAATGAACACTGAAGCTTTCTTT.

In regard to this clonotype: A read error may produce the germline difference seen at one junction end. V usage is TRBV7-9 and J usage is TRBJ2-7, with TRBD2 as a possible D gene (5 bases). The CDR3 covers 14 residues. The germline CDR1 and CDR2 sequences are SEHNR and FQNEAQ (reference sequence). This CDR3 reads CASSLKGYTGELYF. As DNA, the CDR3 is TGTGCCAGCAGCTTGAAGGGATACACCGGGGAGCTGTACTTC.

About this clonotype: Germline and junction disagree at one end, which may indicate a read error. The rearrangement links TRBV7-6 to TRBJ1-2, with D possibly TRBD1 on 5 matching bases. The length of the CDR3 is 13 residues. CDR1 is SGHVS and CDR2 is FNYEAQ in the germline V gene. The CDR3 DNA reads as TGTGCCAGCGGGGGGGGAACTAACTATGTCTACACCTTC. This translates into CASGGGTNYVYTF.

V usage is TRBV4-1 and J usage is TRBJ2-3; 9 nucleotides align to TRBD2. CDR3 length equals 15 residues. V was pared by 2 bases and J by 8 bases, with 8 bases of the junction left unmatched. Germline assignment: CDR1 MGHRA and CDR2 YSYEKL. The CDR3 spells CASSQPGLASTTQYF. CDR3 coding DNA: TGCGCCAGCAGCCAACCCGGACTAGCGTCGACTACGCAGTATTTT.